The rows below give T cell receptor beta chains drawn from one sample of a study of cytomegalovirus exposure and HLA in healthy donors. The repertoire was sequenced with immunoSEQ multiplex PCR; TCRdb's copy has only in-frame clones and lacks some. Altogether over 200,000 clones are present, more than 60% being singletons, with the ten largest covering 1.8%. The sample taken for sequencing was PBMCs. Receptors originate from a woman in her 30s in good health and CMV-seronegative. The CDR3 runs from the conserved cysteine through the conserved F or W. Each record gives: V gene, clone size, J gene, D gene, CDR3 DNA, CDR3 protein. The D gene is left open where the match is weak. Clone size appears in some rows only: once, few, many, or a class for an expanded clone.

TRBV6-6,once,TRBJ2-3,-,TGTGCCACCCTAATACCGCGGGTCACATCAGATACGCAGTATTTT,CATLIPRVTSDTQYF
TRBV6-1,-,TRBJ1-1,-,TGTGCCAGCAGCGGGATTTTGGGGGGGAACACTGAAGCTTTCTTT,CASSGILGGNTEAFF
TRBV19,-,TRBJ1-4,-,TGTGCCAGTAGCGATCGGGGTCCACATGAAAAACTGTTTTTT,CASSDRGPHEKLFF
TRBV19,-,TRBJ2-3,-,TGTGCCAGTAGTATCCCGGCCCGGGGGTGGACAGATACGCAGTATTTT,CASSIPARGWTDTQYF
TRBV6-1,-,TRBJ2-1,-,TGTGCCAGCAACCCTCAACAGAGGGTTTTTTCTGAGCAGTTCTTC,CASNPQQRVFSEQFF
TRBV19,-,TRBJ1-1,-,TGTGCCAGTAGTAAGGGGAACATGAACACTGAAGCTTTCTTT,CASSKGNMNTEAFF
TRBV7-2,-,TRBJ2-7,TRBD2,TGTGCCAGCAGCTTGCTGGGCGGGAGCTACGAGCAGTACTTC,CASSLLGGSYEQYF
TRBV7-9,-,TRBJ1-2,TRBD1,TGTGCCAGCAGCTTGTTAGGACAGGCCGAATATGATGGCTACACCTTC,CASSLLGQAEYDGYTF
TRBV30,once,TRBJ1-1,-,TGTGCCTGGAGTGTGATGAGTCAGAACACTGAAGCTTTCTTT,CAWSVMSQNTEAFF
TRBV19,-,TRBJ1-5,TRBD1,TGTGCCAGTACCCCCCGGGACAGGGTAGGGCAGCCCCAGCATTTT,CASTPRDRVGQPQHF
TRBV7-2,-,TRBJ2-7,TRBD2,TGTGGCAGCAGCTTTCGACTAGCGGGGGGCCTCTCCTACGAGCAGTACTTC,CGSSFRLAGGLSYEQYF
TRBV10-3,few,TRBJ2-7,-,TGTGCCATCAGTGCTAAGGGGATGGGGAACGAGCAGTACTTC,CAISAKGMGNEQYF
TRBV10-2,-,TRBJ1-2,-,TGCGCCAGCAGTGAGTACAGGAACTATGGCTACACCTTC,CASSEYRNYGYTF
TRBV19,-,TRBJ2-7,TRBD2,TGTGCCAGTAGTATAGGGGCGACTAGCGCGCCTCCCTACGAGCAGTACTTC,CASSIGATSAPPYEQYF
TRBV5-8,few,TRBJ1-2,TRBD1,TGTGCCAGCAGCAGGACAGGGTATGGCTACACCTTC,CASSRTGYGYTF
TRBV6-6,few,TRBJ1-3,-,TGTGCCAGCGATTCCCACACCAGCTCTGGAAACACCATATATTTT,CASDSHTSSGNTIYF
TRBV5-4,-,TRBJ2-3,TRBD2,TGTGCCAGCAGCTTGACCCGGGGGGGCACAGATACGCAGTATTTT,CASSLTRGGTDTQYF
TRBV25-1,-,TRBJ2-1,TRBD2,TGTGCCAGCAGTGAGGCGGGAGGGCGGAATGAGCAGTTCTTC,CASSEAGGRNEQFF
TRBV11-2,-,TRBJ2-7,TRBD2,TGTGCCAGCAGCTACTTTAGCGGGAGGTACGAGCAGTACTTC,CASSYFSGRYEQYF
TRBV29-1,-,TRBJ1-3,TRBD1,TGCAGCGTCCTTACAGGGGGCGGAAACACCATATATTTT,CSVLTGGGNTIYF
TRBV6-6,-,TRBJ2-7,TRBD2,TGTGCCAGCAGTTACGCGGGAGGCGAGCAGTACTTC,CASSYAGGEQYF
TRBV6-5,-,TRBJ2-5,-,TGTGCCAGCAGTTCCGGGACTCCGGGAGAGACCCAGTACTTC,CASSSGTPGETQYF
TRBV2,-,TRBJ2-1,TRBD2,TGTGCCAGCAGTTTCAGCGGGAGGGACAATGAGCAGTTCTTC,CASSFSGRDNEQFF
TRBV6-1,few,TRBJ1-4,-,TGTGCCAGCAGTGACAGGGGTAATGAAAAACTGTTTTTT,CASSDRGNEKLFF
TRBV5-5,-,TRBJ2-7,TRBD2,TGTGCCAGCAGCGCGGGGACTAGCGTCTACGAGCAGTACTTC,CASSAGTSVYEQYF
TRBV30,-,TRBJ2-7,-,TGTGCCTGGAGTGTACTAGTAGGCGAGCAGTACTTC,CAWSVLVGEQYF
TRBV5-6,-,TRBJ2-7,TRBD2,TGTGCCAGCAGCCCCCTCGGGACTAGCGGGGGGGGCGCCGACGAGCAGTACTTC,CASSPLGTSGGGADEQYF
TRBV25-1,-,TRBJ2-3,-,TGTGCCAGCAGTGACCCAGGGAAAGATACGCAGTATTTT,CASSDPGKDTQYF
TRBV19,-,TRBJ2-7,TRBD2,TGTGCCAGTAGTGTAGGACTAGCGGGAGGGTTCTACGAGCAGTACTTC,CASSVGLAGGFYEQYF